The rows below give T cell receptor beta chains drawn from one sample of a study of Ad26.COV2.S vaccination and SARS-CoV-2 variants. Profiling relied on immunoSEQ multiplex PCR, and the TCRdb table lists in-frame clones only, not all of them. The table shows 360,000 or so clones, with about 91% occurring only once. Sample: peripheral blood, taken in a trial of Ad26.COV2.S vaccine versus placebo. Every receptor here comes from a person aged 18-65 years who received the Ad26.COV2.S COVID-19 vaccine or a placebo. Each CDR3 is given with its conserved first and last residue. The D gene is left open where the match is weak. Not all rows give a size; the values are once, few, many and, for expanded clones, a class.

cdr3_aa cdr3_nt v_call clone_size d_call j_call
CASSYSGTAGELFF TGTGCCAGCAGTTACTCTGGGACCGCCGGGGAGCTGTTTTTT TRBV6-5 few NA TRBJ2-2
CASSRGPYNEQFF TGTGCCAGCAGCCGGGGACCCTACAATGAGCAGTTCTTC TRBV3-1/TRBV3-2 NA NA TRBJ2-1
CARSPRGEGENTIYF TGTGCCAGAAGTCCCCGAGGGGAAGGGGAAAACACCATATATTTT TRBV5-3 NA NA TRBJ1-3
CASRRQGQPQHF TGTGCCAGCAGGCGGCAGGGACAGCCCCAGCATTTT TRBV12-3/TRBV12-4 NA NA TRBJ1-5
CAISITGTGGEEQYF TGTGCCATCAGCATCACAGGGACGGGAGGGGAAGAGCAGTACTTC TRBV10-3 few TRBD2 TRBJ2-7
CASSWVDRGGQPQHF TGTGCCAGCAGTTGGGTCGACAGGGGAGGACAGCCCCAGCATTTT TRBV6-6 NA TRBD1 TRBJ1-5
CASSLGQNSPLHF TGCGCCAGCAGCTTGGGACAGAATTCACCCCTCCACTTT TRBV5-1 NA NA TRBJ1-6
CASSLASRTASGNTIYF TGTGCCAGCAGTTTAGCATCCCGGACGGCCTCTGGAAACACCATATATTTT TRBV28 few NA TRBJ1-3
CASSRTGANYGYTF TGTGCCAGCAGCCGGACAGGGGCTAACTATGGCTACACCTTC TRBV6-5 NA TRBD1 TRBJ1-2
CASSPGQRTGELFF TGTGCCAGCAGCCCGGGACAGAGAACCGGGGAGCTGTTTTTT TRBV11-1 NA TRBD1 TRBJ2-2
CAWGLTTQYF TGTGCCTGGGGGCTTACTACGCAGTATTTT TRBV30 NA NA TRBJ2-3